This T cell receptor beta chain was observed in a study of blood T cell repertoires in COVID-19. The assay was immunoSEQ multiplex PCR, and TCRdb's table has in-frame clones only and misses some. The sample lists over 130,000 clones, about 88% occurring once. The V end was cut by 2 bases, the J end by 11 bases, with 10 bases between. Per germline, CDR1 MNHEY and CDR2 SVGAGI. The CDR3 length is 11 residues. V usage is TRBV6-5 and J usage is TRBJ2-7; D is unclear. The TCR sequence derives from a human donor with COVID-19, enrolled during active disease. The donor label of this sample is uncertain. The sample taken for sequencing was peripheral blood. The CDR3 bases are TGTGCCAGCAGTTACCAAGCTAGAGAGTACTTC. The encoded protein is CASSYQAREYF.